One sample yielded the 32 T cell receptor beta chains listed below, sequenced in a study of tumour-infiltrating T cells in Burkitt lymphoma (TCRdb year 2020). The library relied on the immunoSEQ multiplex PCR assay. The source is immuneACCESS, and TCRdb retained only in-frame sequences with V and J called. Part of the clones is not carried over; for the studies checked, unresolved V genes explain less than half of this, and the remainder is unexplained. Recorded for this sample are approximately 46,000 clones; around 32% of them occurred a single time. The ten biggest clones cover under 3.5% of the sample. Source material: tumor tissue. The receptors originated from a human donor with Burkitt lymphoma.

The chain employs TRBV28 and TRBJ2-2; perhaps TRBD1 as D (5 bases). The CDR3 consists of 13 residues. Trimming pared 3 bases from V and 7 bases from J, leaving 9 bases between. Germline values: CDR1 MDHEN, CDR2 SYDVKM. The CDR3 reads CASSLDTGGELFF. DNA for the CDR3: TGTGCCAGCAGTTTGGATACAGGCGGGGAGCTGTTTTTT.

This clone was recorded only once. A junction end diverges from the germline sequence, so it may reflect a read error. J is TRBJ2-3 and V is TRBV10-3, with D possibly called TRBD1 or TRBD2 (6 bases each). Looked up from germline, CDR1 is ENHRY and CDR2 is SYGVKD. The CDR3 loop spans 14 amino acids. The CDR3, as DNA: TGTGCCATCAGTGGGGGGGCAGCCGCGGGTCTAAGGAATTTT. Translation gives CAISGGAAAGLRNF.

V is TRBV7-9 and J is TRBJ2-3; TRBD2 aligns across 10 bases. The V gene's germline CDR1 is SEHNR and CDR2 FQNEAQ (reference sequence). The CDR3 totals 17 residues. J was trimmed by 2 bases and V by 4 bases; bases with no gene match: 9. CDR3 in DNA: TGTGCCAGCAGCTCAGCTCTAGCGGGGGTAATCACAGATACGCAGTATTTT. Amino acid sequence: CASSSALAGVITDTQYF.

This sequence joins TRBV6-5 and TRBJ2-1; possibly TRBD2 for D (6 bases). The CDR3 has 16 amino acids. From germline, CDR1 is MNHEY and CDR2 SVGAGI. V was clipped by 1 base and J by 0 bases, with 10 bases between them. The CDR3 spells CASSYYGGSSYNEQFF. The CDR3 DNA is TGTGCCAGCAGTTACTATGGGGGGAGCTCCTACAATGAGCAGTTCTTC.

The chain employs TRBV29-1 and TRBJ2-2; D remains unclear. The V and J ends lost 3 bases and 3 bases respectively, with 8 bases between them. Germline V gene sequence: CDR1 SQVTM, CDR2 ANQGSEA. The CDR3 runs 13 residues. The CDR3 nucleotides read TGCAGCGTTGATAACAGCTACACCGGGGAGCTGTTTTTT. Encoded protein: CSVDNSYTGELFF.

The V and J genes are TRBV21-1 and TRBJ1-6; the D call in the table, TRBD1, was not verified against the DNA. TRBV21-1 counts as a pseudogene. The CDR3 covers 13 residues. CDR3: CASSRDTNSPLHF. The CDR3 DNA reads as TGTGCCAGCAGCCGGGACACCAATTCACCCCTCCACTTT.

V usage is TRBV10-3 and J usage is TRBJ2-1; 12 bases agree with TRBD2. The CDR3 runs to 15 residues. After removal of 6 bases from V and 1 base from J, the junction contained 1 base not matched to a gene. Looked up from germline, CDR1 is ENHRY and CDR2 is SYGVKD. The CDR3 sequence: CAIRGTSGSYNEQFF. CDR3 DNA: TGTGCCATCAGGGGGACTAGCGGGTCCTACAATGAGCAGTTCTTC.

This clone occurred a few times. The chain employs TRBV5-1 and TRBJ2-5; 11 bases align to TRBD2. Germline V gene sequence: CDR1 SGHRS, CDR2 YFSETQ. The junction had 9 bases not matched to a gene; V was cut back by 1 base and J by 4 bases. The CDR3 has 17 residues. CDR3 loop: CASSLILTSGEAETQYF. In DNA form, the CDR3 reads TGCGCCAGCAGCTTGATCTTGACTAGCGGGGAGGCAGAGACCCAGTACTTC.

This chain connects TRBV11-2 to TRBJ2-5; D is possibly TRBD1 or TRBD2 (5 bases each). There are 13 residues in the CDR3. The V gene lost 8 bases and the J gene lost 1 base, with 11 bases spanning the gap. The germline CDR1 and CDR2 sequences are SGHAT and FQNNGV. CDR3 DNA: TGTGCCAGCCGGGGCGCGTCCCAAGAGACCCAGTACTTC. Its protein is CASRGASQETQYF. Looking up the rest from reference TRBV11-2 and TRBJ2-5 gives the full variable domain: EAGVAQSPRYKIIEKRQSVAFWCNPISGHATLYWYQQILGQGPKLLIQFQNNGVVDDSQLPKDRFSAERLKGVDSTLKIQPAKLEDSAVYLCASRGASQETQYFGPGTRLLVL.

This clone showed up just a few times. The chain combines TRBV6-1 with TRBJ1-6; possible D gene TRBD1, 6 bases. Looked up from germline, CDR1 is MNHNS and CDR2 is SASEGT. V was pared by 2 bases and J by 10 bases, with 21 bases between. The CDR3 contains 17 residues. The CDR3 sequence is CASSEIPGGSTGSPLHF. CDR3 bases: TGTGCCAGCAGTGAAATACCTGGGGGGAGCACAGGGTCACCCCTCCACTTT.

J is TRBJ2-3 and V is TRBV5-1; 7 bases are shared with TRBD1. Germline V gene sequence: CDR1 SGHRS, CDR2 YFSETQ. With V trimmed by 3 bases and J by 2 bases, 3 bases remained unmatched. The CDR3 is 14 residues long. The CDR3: CASSYDRATDTQYF. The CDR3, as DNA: TGCGCCAGCAGCTATGACAGGGCCACAGATACGCAGTATTTT.

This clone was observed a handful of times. In DNA, the CDR3 is TGCGCCAGCAGCTCCGGGGCTTACAATGAGCAGTTCTTC. Translation: CASSSGAYNEQFF. The chain combines TRBV5-1 with TRBJ2-1; D tentatively fits TRBD1 or TRBD2 (5 bases each). Germline CDR1 is SGHRS and CDR2 is YFSETQ. V shed 3 bases and J shed 4 bases, with 8 bases lying between them. The CDR3 extends over 13 amino acids.

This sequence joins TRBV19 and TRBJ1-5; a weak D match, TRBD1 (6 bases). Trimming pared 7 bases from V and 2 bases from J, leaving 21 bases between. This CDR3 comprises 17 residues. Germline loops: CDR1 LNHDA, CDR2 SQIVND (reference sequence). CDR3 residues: CASMGGWGGEGNQPQHF. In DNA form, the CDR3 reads TGTGCCAGTATGGGAGGATGGGGGGGCGAGGGCAATCAGCCCCAGCATTTT.

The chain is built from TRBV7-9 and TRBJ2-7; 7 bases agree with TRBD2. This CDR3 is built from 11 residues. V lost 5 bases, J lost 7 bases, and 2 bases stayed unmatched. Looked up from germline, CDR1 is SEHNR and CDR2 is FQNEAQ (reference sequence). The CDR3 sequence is CASSPGGEQYF. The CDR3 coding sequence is TGTGCCAGCAGCCCCGGGGGGGAGCAGTACTTC.

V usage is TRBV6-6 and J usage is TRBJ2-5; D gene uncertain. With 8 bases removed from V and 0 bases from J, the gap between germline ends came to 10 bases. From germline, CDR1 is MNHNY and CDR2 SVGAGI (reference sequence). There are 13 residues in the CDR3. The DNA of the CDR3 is TGTGCCAGCTCCCGCTCGTACCAAGAGACCCAGTACTTC. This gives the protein CASSRSYQETQYF.

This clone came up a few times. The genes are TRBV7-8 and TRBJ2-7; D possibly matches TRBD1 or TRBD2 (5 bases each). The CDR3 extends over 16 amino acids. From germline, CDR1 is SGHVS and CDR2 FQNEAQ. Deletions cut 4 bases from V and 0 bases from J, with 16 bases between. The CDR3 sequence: CASSSLTGASSYEQYF. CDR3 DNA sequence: TGTGCCAGCAGCTCGTTGACCGGGGCGAGCTCCTACGAGCAGTACTTC.

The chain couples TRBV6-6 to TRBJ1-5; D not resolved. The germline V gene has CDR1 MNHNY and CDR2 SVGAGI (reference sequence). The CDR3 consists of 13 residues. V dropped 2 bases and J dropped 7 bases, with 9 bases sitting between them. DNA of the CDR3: TGTGCCAGCAGTTACGAAGGCGGACAGCCCCAGCATTTT. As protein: CASSYEGGQPQHF.

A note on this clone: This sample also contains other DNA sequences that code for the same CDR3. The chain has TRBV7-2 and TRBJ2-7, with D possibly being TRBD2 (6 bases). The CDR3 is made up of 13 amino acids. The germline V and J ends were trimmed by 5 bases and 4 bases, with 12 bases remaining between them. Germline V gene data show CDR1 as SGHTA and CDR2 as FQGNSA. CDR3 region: CASSLGTFYEQYF. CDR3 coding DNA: TGTGCCAGCAGCCTAGGGACTTTTTACGAGCAGTACTTC.

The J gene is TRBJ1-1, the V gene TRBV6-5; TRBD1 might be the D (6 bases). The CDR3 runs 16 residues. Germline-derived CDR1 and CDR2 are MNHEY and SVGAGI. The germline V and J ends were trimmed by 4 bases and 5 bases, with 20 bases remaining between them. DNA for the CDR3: TGTGCCAGCAGTTCAGGGTTTTCCAGGGGCGGAACTGAAGCTTTCTTT. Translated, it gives CASSSGFSRGGTEAFF.

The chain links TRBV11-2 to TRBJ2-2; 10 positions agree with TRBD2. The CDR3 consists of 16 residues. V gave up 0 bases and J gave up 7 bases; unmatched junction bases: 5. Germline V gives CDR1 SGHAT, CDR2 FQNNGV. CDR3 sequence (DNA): TGTGCCAGCAGCTTAGATCCAGCGGGGGGGCTCGGGGAGCTGTTTTTT. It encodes CASSLDPAGGLGELFF.

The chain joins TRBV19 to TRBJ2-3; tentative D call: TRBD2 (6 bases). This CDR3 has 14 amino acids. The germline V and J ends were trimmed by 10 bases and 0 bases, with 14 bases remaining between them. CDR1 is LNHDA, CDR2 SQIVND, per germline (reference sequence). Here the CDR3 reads CATRSGDSTDTQYF. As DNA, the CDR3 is TGTGCCACGAGGTCGGGAGATAGCACAGATACGCAGTATTTT.

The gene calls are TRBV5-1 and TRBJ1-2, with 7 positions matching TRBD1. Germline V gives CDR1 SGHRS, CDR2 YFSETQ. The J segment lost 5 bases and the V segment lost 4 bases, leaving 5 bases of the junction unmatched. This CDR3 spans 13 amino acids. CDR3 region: CASSVGDSYGYTF. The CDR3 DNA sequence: TGCGCCAGCAGCGTGGGGGACAGTTATGGCTACACCTTC.

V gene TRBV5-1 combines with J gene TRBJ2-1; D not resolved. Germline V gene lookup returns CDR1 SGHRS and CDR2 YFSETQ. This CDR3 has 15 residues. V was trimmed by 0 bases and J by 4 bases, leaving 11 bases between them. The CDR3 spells CASSLEASKYNEQFF. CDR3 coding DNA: TGCGCCAGCAGCTTGGAAGCTAGTAAGTACAATGAGCAGTTCTTC.

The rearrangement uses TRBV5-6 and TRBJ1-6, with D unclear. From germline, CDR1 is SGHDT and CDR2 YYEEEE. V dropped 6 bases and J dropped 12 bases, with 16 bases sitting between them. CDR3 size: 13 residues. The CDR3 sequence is CASTPILGGPLHF. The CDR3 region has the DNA TGTGCCAGCACCCCGATTTTGGGCGGACCCCTCCACTTT.

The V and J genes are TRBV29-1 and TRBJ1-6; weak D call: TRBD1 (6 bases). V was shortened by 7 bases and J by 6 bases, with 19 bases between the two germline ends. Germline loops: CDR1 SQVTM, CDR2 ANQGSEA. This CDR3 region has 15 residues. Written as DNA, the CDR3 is TGCAGCGCCCGTTTCGACAGGCAATTTAATTCACCCCTCCACTTT. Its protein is CSARFDRQFNSPLHF.

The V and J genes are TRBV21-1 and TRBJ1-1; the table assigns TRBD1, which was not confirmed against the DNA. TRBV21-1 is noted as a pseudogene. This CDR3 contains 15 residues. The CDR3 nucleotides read TGTGCCAGCGAAACCGCCAGGACACTAAACACTGAAGCTTTCTTT. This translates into CASETARTLNTEAFF.

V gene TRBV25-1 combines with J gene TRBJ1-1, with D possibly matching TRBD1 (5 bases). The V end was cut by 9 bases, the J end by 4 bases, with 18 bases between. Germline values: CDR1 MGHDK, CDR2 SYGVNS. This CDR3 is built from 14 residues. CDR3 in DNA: TGTGCCAGTTCGTTAAATCAGGGTGTCACTGAAGCTTTCTTT. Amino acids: CASSLNQGVTEAFF.

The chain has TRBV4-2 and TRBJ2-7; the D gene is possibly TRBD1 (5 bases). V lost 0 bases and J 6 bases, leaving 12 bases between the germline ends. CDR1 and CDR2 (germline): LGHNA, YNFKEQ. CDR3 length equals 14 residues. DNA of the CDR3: TGTGCCAGCAGCCAAGATCGGGCAGGGCGCGAGCAGTACTTC. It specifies CASSQDRAGREQYF.

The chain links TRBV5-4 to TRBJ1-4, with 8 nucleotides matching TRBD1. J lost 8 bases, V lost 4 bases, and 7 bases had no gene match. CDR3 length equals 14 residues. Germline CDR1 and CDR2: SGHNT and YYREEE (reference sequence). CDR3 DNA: TGTGCCAGCAGCCCCGGGACAGGACGCGAAAAACTGTTTTTT. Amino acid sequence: CASSPGTGREKLFF.

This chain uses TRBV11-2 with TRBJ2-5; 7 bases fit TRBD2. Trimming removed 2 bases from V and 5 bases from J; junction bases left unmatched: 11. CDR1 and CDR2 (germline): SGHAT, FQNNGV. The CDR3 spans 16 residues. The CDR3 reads CASSLSAGIGVETQYF. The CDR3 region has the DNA TGTGCCAGCAGCTTATCAGCGGGAATTGGGGTGGAGACCCAGTACTTC.

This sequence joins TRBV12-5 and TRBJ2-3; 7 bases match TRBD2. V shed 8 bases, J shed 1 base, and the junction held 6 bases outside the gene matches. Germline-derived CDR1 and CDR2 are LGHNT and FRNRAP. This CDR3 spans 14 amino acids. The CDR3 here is CASRPGRGTDTQYF. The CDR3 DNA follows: TGTGCTAGTCGGCCAGGGAGGGGCACAGATACGCAGTATTTT.

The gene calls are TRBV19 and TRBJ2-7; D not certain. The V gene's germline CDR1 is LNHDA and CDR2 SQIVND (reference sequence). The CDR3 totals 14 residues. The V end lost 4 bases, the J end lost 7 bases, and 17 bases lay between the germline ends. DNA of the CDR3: TGTGCCAGTAGTACCCCTTCTGTGGTGGGAGAGCAGTACTTC. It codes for CASSTPSVVGEQYF. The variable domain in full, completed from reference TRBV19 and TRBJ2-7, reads DGGITQSPKYLFRKEGQNVTLSCEQNLNHDAMYWYRQDPGQGLRLIYYSQIVNDFQKGDIAEGYSVSREKKESFPLTVTSAQKNPTAFYLCASSTPSVVGEQYFGPGTRLTVT.